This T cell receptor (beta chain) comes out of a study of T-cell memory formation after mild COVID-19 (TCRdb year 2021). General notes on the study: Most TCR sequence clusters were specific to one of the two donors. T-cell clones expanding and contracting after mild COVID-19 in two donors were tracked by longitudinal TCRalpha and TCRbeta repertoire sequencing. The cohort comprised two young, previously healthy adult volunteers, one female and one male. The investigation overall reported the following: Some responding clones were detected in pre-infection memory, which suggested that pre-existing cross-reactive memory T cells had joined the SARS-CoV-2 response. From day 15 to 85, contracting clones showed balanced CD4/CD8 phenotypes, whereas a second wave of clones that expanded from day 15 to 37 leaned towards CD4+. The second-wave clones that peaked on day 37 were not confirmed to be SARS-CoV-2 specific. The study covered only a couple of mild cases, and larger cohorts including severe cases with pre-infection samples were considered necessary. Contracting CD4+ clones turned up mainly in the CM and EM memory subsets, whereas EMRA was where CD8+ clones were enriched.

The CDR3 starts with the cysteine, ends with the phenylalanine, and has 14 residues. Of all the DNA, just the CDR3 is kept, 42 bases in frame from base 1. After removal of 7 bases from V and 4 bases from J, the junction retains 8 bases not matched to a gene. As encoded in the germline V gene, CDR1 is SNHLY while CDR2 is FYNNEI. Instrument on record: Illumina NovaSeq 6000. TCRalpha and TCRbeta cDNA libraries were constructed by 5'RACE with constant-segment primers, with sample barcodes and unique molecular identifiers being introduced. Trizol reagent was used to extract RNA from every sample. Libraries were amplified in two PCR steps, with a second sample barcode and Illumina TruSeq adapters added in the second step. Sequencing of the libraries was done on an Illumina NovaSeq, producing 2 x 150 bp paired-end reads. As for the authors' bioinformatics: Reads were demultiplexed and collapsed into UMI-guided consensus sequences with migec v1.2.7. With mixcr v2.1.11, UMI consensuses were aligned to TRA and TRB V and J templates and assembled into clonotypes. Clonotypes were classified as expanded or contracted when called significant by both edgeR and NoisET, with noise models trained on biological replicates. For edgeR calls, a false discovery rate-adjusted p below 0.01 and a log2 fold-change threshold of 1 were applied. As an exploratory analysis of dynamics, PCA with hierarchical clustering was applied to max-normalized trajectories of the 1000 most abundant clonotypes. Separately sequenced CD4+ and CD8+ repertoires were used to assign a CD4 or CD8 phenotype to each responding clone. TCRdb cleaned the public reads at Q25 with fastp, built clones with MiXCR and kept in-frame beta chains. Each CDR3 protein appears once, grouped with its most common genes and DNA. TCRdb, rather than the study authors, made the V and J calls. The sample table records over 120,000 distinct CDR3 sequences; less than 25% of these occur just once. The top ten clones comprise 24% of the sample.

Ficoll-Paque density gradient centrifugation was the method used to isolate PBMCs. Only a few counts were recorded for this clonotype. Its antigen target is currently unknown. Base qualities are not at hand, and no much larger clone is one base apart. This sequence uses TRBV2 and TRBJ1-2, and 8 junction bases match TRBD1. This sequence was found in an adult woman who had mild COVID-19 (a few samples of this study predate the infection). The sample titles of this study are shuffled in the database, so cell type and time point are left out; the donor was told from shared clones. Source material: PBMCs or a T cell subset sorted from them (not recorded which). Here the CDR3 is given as CASTLDRDPYGYTF. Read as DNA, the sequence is TGTGCCAGCACTCTGGACAGGGATCCCTATGGCTACACCTTC.